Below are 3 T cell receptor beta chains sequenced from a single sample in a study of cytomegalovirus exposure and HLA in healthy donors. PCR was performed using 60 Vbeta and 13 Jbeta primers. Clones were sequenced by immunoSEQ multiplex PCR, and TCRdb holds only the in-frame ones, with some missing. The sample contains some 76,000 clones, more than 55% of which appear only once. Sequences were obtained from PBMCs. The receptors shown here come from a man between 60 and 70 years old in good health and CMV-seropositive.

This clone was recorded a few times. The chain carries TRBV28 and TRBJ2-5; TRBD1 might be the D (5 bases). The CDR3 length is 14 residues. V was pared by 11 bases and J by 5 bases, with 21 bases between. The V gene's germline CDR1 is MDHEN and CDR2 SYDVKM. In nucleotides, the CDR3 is TGTGCCCACAGCTCCCTAGGGGCGCGGGAGACCCAGTACTTC. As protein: CAHSSLGARETQYF. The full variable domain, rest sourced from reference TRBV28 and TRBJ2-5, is DVKVTQSSRYLVKRTGEKVFLECVQDMDHENMFWYRQDPGLGLRLIYFSYDVKMKEKGDIPEGYSVSREKKERFSLILESASTNQTSMYLCAHSSLGARETQYFGPGTRLLVL.

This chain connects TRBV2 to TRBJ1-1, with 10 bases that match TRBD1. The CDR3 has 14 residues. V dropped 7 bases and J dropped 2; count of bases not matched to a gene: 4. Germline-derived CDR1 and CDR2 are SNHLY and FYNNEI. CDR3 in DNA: TGTGCCAGCACCGACAGGGGGCTAAACACTGAAGCTTTCTTT. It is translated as CASTDRGLNTEAFF.

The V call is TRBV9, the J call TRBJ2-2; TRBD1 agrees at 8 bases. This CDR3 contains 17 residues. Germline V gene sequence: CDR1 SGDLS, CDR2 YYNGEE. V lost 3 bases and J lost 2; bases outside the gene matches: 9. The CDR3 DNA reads TGTGCCAGCAGCGGATACAGGGGGTCCGCTAACACCGGGGAGCTGTTTTTT. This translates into CASSGYRGSANTGELFF. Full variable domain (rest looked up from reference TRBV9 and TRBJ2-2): DSGVTQTPKHLITATGQRVTLRCSPRSGDLSVYWYQQSLDQGLQFLIQYYNGEERAKGNILERFSAQQFPDLHSELNLSSLELGDSALYFCASSGYRGSANTGELFFGEGSRLTVL.